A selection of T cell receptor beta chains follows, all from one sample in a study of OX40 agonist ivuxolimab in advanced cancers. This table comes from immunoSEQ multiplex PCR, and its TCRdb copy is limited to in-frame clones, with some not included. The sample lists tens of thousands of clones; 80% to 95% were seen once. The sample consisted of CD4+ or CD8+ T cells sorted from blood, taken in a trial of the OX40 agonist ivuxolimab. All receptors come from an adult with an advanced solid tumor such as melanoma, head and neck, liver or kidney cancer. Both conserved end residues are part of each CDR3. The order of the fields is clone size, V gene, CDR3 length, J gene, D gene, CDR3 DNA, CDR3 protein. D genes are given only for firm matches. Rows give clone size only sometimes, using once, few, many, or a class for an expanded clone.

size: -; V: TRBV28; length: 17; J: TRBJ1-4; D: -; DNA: TGTGCCAGCAGGGACCGCATTTGGAGGCGGGGGAGTGAAAAACTGTTTTTT; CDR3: CASRDRIWRRGSEKLFF
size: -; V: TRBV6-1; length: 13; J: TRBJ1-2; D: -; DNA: TGTGCCAGCAGTGAATCGGGCAGCGGTGGCTACACCTTC; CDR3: CASSESGSGGYTF
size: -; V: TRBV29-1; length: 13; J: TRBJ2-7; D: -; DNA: TGCAGCGTGGGGGACCAATGGGCCTACGAGCAGTACTTC; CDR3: CSVGDQWAYEQYF
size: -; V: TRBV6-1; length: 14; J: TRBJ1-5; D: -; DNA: TGTGCCAGCAGTAGGCGGTATAGCAATCAGCCCCAGCATTTT; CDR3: CASSRRYSNQPQHF
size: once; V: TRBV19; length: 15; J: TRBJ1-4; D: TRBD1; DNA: TGTGCCAGTGGTCCAATAGACAGGGGTAATGAAAAACTGTTTTTT; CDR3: CASGPIDRGNEKLFF
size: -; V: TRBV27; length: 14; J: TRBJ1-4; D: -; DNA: TGTGCCAGCAGTTTATCCAGAAATAATGAAAAACTGTTTTTT; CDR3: CASSLSRNNEKLFF
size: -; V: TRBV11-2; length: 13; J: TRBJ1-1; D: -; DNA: TGTGCCAGCAGCTTAGATTTCGGTCAGGAAGCTTTCTTT; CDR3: CASSLDFGQEAFF
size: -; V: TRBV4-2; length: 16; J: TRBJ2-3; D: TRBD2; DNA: TGTGCCAGCAGACAAGAAGGTCTAGCGGAGCCAGATACGCAGTATTTT; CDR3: CASRQEGLAEPDTQYF
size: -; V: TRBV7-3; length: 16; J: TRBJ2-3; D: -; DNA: TGTGCCAGCAGCTTAACGGGGGGACTTCCCACAGATACGCAGTATTTT; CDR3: CASSLTGGLPTDTQYF
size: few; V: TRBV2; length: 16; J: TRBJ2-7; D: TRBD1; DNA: TGTGCCAGCAGTGAAGCTCCCCGAGACAGGGTACGCGAGCAGTACTTC; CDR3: CASSEAPRDRVREQYF
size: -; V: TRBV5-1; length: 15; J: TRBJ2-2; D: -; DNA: TGCGCCAGCAGCTTGGTCGGGGCGAACACCGGGGAGCTGTTTTTT; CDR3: CASSLVGANTGELFF
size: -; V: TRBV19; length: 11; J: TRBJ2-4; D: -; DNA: TGTGCCAGTAGTATAGCGGACATTCAGTACTTC; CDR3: CASSIADIQYF